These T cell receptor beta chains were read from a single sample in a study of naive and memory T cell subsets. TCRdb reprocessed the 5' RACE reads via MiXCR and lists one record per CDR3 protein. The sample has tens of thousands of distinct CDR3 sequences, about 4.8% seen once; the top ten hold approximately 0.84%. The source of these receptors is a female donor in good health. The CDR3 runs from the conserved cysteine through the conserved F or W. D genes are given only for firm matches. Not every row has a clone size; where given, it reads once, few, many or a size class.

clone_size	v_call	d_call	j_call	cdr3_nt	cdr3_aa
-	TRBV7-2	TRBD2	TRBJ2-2	TGTGCCAGCAGCTCGTTAGCGGGAGGGCCCCTGGTCGGGGAGCTGTTTTTT	CASSSLAGGPLVGELFF
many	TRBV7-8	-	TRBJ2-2	TGTGCCAGCAGCTCACTCGGCCGGCTGGGCGGCGGGGAGCTGTTTTTT	CASSSLGRLGGGELFF
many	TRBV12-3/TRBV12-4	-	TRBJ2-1	TGTGCCAGCAGTCGCCCCTACAATGAGCAGTTCTTC	CASSRPYNEQFF
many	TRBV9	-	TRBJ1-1	TGTGCCAGCAGCGTAGAGGAGAGGGAAACTGAAGCTTTCTTT	CASSVEERETEAFF
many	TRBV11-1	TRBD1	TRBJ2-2	TGTGCCAGCAGCCGTAGACAGGGTTCTAACGGGGAGCTGTTTTTT	CASSRRQGSNGELFF
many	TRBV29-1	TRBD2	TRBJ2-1	TGCAGCCTTACCCCCTCCGGGACTAGCGGCTACAATGAGCAGTTCTTC	CSLTPSGTSGYNEQFF
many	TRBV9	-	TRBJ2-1	TGTGCCAGCAGCGAGAGAGGCCAAGCGGGCTCCTACAATGAGCAGTTCTTC	CASSERGQAGSYNEQFF
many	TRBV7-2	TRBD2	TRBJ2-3	TGTGCCACCTTAGCGGGAGGGCCTGGAGATACGCAGTATTTT	CATLAGGPGDTQYF
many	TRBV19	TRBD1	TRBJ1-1	TGTGCCAGTACTTCTTCGACAGGGGCAAAAACTGAAGCTTTCTTT	CASTSSTGAKTEAFF
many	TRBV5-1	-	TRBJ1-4	TGCGCCAGCAGCTTGACAGCGAATAATGAAAAACTGTTTTTT	CASSLTANNEKLFF
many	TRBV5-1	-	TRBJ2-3	TGCGCCAGCAGCCGACAGTCTAGCACAGATACGCAGTATTTT	CASSRQSSTDTQYF
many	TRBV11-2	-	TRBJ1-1	TGTGCCAGCATCCGTTCAGGCGGGGGGAACACTGAAGCTTTCTTT	CASIRSGGGNTEAFF
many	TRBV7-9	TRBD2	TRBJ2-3	TGTGCCAGCAGCTACCTGACTAGCGGGAGGGCGAGGCAGTATTTT	CASSYLTSGRARQYF
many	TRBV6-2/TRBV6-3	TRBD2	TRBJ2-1	TGTGCCAGCAAGATTAGCGGGAGAGGATATCGCAATGAGCAGTTCTTC	CASKISGRGYRNEQFF
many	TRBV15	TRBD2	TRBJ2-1	TGTGCCACCAGCAGAGATCTAGCGGGAGGGCCTTTTGGTGAGCAGTTCTTC	CATSRDLAGGPFGEQFF
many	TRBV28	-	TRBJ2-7	TGTGCCAGCACCAGGGAAGCCTACGAGCAGTACTTC	CASTREAYEQYF
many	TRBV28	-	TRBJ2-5	TGTGCCAGCGCCTCGGGGGCTAGGCGAGAGACCCAGTACTTC	CASASGARRETQYF
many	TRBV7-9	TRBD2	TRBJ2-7	TGTGCCAGCAGCTTAGGTGTTACGGGAGGTCCTGCCGAGCAGTACTTC	CASSLGVTGGPAEQYF
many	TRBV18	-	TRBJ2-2	TGTGCCAGCTCACCAGTCACCGGGGAGCTGTTTTTT	CASSPVTGELFF
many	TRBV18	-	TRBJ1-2	TGTGCCAGCTCACCCGAGGGGGAACAGCGAGGTACCTTC	CASSPEGEQRGTF
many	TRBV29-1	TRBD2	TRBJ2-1	TGCAGTAAGCGGGAGGTCAATGAGCAGTTCTTC	CSKREVNEQFF
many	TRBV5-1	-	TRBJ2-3	TGCGCCAGCAGCTTGGTGCAAGATACGCAGTATTTT	CASSLVQDTQYF
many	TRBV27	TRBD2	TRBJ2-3	TGTGCCAGCAGTTCACCCCTTAGAGCGGGAGCGAGCACAGATACGCAGTATTTT	CASSSPLRAGASTDTQYF
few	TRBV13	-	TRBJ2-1	TGTGCCAGCAGCAACCGGGGGTACAATGAGCAGTTCTTC	CASSNRGYNEQFF
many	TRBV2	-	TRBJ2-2	TGTGCCAGCAGGGGGGTAGGCCCCCCCGGGGAGCTGTTTTTT	CASRGVGPPGELFF
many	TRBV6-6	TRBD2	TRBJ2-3	TGTGCCAGCAGTTGGGCTAGCGGTAGCACAGATACGCAGTATTTT	CASSWASGSTDTQYF
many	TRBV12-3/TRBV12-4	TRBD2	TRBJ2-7	TGTGCCAGCAGTGGGCGTCTAGCGGGAGGCAACGAGCAGTACTTC	CASSGRLAGGNEQYF
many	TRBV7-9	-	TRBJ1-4	TGTGCCAGCAGCCAGGCTCGGCCGGGGAATGAAAAACTGTTTTTT	CASSQARPGNEKLFF
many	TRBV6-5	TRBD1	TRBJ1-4	TGTGCCAGCAGTTACGGAGGGGGCGGATCTAATGAAAAACTGTTTTTT	CASSYGGGGSNEKLFF
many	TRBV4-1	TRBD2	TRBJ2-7	TGCGCCAGCAGCCAAGGATTAGGAGCGGGAGTATGGGACGAGCAGTACTTC	CASSQGLGAGVWDEQYF
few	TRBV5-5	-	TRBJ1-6	TGTGCCAGCAGCGCGGGGCCCCCCGATCTTTCACCCCTCCACTTT	CASSAGPPDLSPLHF
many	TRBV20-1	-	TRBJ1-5	TGCAGTGCCCTAAAGGCTGGGAGCAATCAGCCCCAGCATTTT	CSALKAGSNQPQHF
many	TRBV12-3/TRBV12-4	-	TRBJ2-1	TGTGCCAGCAGTTTGGGGCAGCCGAGCTCCTACAATGAGCAGTTCTTC	CASSLGQPSSYNEQFF
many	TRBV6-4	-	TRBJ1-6	TGTGCCAGCAGTGCCGATTATAATTCACCCCTCCACTTT	CASSADYNSPLHF
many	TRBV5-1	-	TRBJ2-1	TGCGCCAGCAACTTCCGGGACAACTCCTACAATGAGCAGTTCTTC	CASNFRDNSYNEQFF
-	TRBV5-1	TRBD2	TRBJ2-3	TGCGCCAGCAGCCGGCGGACTAGCGGGGGAGATACGCAGTATTTT	CASSRRTSGGDTQYF
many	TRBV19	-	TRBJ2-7	TGTGCCAGTAGGCCTCGAAGTAGTGAGACCTACGAGCAGTACTTC	CASRPRSSETYEQYF
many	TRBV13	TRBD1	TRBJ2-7	TGTGCCAGCAGCCGGGACAGGGGATGGAGGGAGCAGTACTTC	CASSRDRGWREQYF
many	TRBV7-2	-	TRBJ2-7	TGTGCCAGCAGCTTAGGACATCAGGACCCCCCATATCACGAGCAGTACTTC	CASSLGHQDPPYHEQYF
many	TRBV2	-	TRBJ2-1	TGTGCCAGAAGGGCGGTGAGGGGCTACAATGAGCAGTTCTTC	CARRAVRGYNEQFF
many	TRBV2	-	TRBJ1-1	TGTGCCAGCAGTGCAACACAGTTGAACACTGAAGCTTTCTTT	CASSATQLNTEAFF
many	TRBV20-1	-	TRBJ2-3	TGCAGTGCTAAGGTGGGAGCAGATACGCAGTATTTT	CSAKVGADTQYF
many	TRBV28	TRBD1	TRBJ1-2	TGTGCCAGCATCGGACAGGACTATGGCTACACCTTC	CASIGQDYGYTF
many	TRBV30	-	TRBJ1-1	TGTGCCTCCAGAAGGCAGGGGCTGACTGAAGCTTTCTTT	CASRRQGLTEAFF
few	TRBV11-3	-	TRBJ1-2	TGTGCCAGCAGCTTAGATAAACGGGGGGACATCTGTGGCTACACCTTC	CASSLDKRGDICGYTF
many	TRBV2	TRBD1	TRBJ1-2	TGTGCCAGCGTTCGGCAGGGGGTGGGGTACACCTTC	CASVRQGVGYTF
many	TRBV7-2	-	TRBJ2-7	TGTGCCAGCAGCTTAATAGAGGGCCACGCCTACGAGCAGTACTTC	CASSLIEGHAYEQYF
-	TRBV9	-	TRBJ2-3	TGTGCCAGCAGCCTCAGAGGGGGTTCAGATACGCAGTATTTT	CASSLRGGSDTQYF
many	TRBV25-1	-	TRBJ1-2	TGTGCCAGCAGCCCCATCGAGATCTGGAACTATGGCTACACCTTC	CASSPIEIWNYGYTF
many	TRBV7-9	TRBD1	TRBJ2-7	TGTGCCAGCAGCTTACTTGACAGGGTTTACGAGCAGTACTTC	CASSLLDRVYEQYF
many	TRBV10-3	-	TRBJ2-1	TGTGCCATCAGTGATGGTAGGGATGAGCAGTTCTTC	CAISDGRDEQFF
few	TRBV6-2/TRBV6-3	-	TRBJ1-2	TGTGCCAGCAGCTCAGGACCGATAAACTATGGCTACACCTTC	CASSSGPINYGYTF
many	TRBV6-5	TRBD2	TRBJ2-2	TGTGCCAGCAGTTACAGAGGGAGGGCCGGCACCGGGGAGCTGTTTTTT	CASSYRGRAGTGELFF
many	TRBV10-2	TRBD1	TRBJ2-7	TGCGCCAGCAGCCCGGACAGGGACGTCGAGCAGTACTTC	CASSPDRDVEQYF
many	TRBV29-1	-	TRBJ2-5	TGCAGCGTTTTAGCAGGGAGAGAGACCCAGTACTTC	CSVLAGRETQYF
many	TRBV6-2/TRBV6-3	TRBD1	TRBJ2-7	TGTGCCAGCAGTCAAGGGACAGGTCGTCTCGAGCAGTACTTC	CASSQGTGRLEQYF
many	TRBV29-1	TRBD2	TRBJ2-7	TGCAGCGGAGGGACTAGCGGGGCCTACGAGCAGTACTTC	CSGGTSGAYEQYF
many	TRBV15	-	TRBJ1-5	TGTGCCACCAGCAGTTCGCCGGGGCCAGACCCGGGATTTCAGCCCCAGCATTTT	CATSSSPGPDPGFQPQHF
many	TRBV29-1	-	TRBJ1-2	TGCAGCGTTGAAGATAGGGGTGGTGGCTACACCTTC	CSVEDRGGGYTF